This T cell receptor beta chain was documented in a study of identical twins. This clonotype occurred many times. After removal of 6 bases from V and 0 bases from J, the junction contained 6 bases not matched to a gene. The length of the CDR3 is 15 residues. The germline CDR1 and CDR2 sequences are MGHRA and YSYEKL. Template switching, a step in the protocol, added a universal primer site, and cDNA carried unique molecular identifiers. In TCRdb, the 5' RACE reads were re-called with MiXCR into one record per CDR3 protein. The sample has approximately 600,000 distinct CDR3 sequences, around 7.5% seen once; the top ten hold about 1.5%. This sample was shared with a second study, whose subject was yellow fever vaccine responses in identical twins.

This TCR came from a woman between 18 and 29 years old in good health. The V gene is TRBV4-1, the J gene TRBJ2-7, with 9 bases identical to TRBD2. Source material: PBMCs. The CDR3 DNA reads TGCGCCAGCAGTCATAGCGGGAGCCGCTCCTACGAGCAGTACTTC. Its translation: CASSHSGSRSYEQYF.